The following is a T cell receptor beta chain sequence with its context. Its antigen is unidentified. Patients had resection in Japan or China between the mid-2010s and the late 2010s. H&E slides confirmed each diagnosis, reviewed by two pathologists independently. These data originate in a study of immune evolution from preneoplasia to lung adenocarcinoma. Assay: immunoSEQ multiplex PCR; the TCRdb copy retains only in-frame clones and omits some. The sample holds approximately 5,100 clones, 76% seen once. Trimming cost V 0 bases and J 5 bases, with 5 bases left between them. Germline V lookup: CDR1 SGHNT, CDR2 YYREEE (reference sequence). This CDR3 comprises 13 residues. Study-wide findings and caveats: From normal lung to invasive adenocarcinoma, top clone frequencies appeared to decrease. Normal lung had highest clonality; later lesions appeared denser, more diverse.

The chain has TRBV5-4 and TRBJ2-2; D remains unclear. The sample comprised FFPE adjacent normal lung tissue. The receptor comes from a person aged 60-80 years with lung adenocarcinoma. The CDR3 DNA reads TGTGCCAGCAGCTTGGCCGGGACCGGGGAGCTGTTTTTT. Protein product: CASSLAGTGELFF.